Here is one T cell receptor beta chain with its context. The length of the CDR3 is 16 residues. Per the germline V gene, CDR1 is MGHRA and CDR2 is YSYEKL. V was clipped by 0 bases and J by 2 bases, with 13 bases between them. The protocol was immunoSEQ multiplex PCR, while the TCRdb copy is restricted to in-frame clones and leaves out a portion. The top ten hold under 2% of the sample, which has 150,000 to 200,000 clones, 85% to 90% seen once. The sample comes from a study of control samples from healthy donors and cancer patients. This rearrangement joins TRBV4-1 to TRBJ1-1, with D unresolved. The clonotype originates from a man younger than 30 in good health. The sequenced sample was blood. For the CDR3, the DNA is TGCGCCAGCAGCCAAGACGGAGGGATAGGAAACACTGAAGCTTTCTTT. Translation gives CASSQDGGIGNTEAFF.